A selection of T cell receptor beta chains follows, all from one sample in a study of blood T cell repertoires in COVID-19. Some clones are missing from TCRdb's copy, which holds only in-frame ones; the method was immunoSEQ multiplex PCR. Among tens of thousands of clones, over 75% were seen once, and the ten largest hold about 23%. The sample comprised peripheral blood. The source of these receptors is an elderly man with active or convalescent COVID-19. CDR3s include the opening cysteine and the closing phenylalanine or tryptophan. The D gene is left open where the match is weak. Expanded clones get a size class; other rows say once, few or many, or leave the size out.

J | size | V | D | CDR3 | DNA
TRBJ2-1 | - | TRBV15 | TRBD1 | CATSRDAGQGGNEQFF | TGTGCCACCAGCAGAGATGCGGGACAGGGTGGTAATGAGCAGTTCTTC
TRBJ1-5 | - | TRBV6-6 | TRBD1 | CASSPRGWGQGNQPQHF | TGTGCCAGCAGTCCCCGAGGGTGGGGACAGGGGAATCAGCCCCAGCATTTT
TRBJ1-3 | - | TRBV12-3/TRBV12-4 | - | CASSFSGNTIYF | TGTGCCAGCAGTTTTTCGGGAAACACCATATATTTT
TRBJ1-3 | - | TRBV6-5 | - | CAVQASGNTIYF | TGTGCCGTGCAGGCCTCTGGAAACACCATATATTTT
TRBJ2-7 | - | TRBV6-2/TRBV6-3 | - | CASSYPYLEQYF | TGTGCCAGCAGTTACCCCTATTTGGAGCAGTACTTC
TRBJ1-3 | - | TRBV3-1/TRBV3-2 | TRBD1 | CASSQVLKNRGGRNTIYF | TGTGCCAGCAGCCAAGTCTTAAAGAACAGGGGTGGAAGGAACACCATATATTTT
TRBJ2-7 | - | TRBV5-4 | - | CASSLSSDEQYF | TGTGCCAGCAGCTTGAGTAGCGACGAGCAGTACTTC
TRBJ2-7 | - | TRBV7-2 | - | CASSPGGTGLSYEQYF | TGTGCCAGCAGCCCCGGGGGGACAGGACTCTCCTACGAGCAGTACTTC
TRBJ1-2 | - | TRBV2 | TRBD1 | CASSLDRANYGYTF | TGTGCCAGCAGTCTTGACAGGGCCAACTATGGCTACACCTTC
TRBJ2-1 | once | TRBV6-1 | - | CASSETGVYNEQFF | TGTGCCAGCAGTGAAACCGGGGTTTACAATGAGCAGTTCTTC